This T cell receptor (beta chain) was retrieved from a study of blood T cell repertoires in COVID-19. Per the germline V gene, CDR1 is SGHVS and CDR2 is FQNEAQ. Trimming pared 5 bases from V and 0 bases from J, leaving 14 bases between. This CDR3 is built from 15 residues. Profiled with immunoSEQ multiplex PCR; TCRdb holds only in-frame clones, not every one. This table has a few hundred thousand clones, 92% appearing once. Membership in each cohort depended on participant-reported clinical history. V is TRBV7-8 and J is TRBJ2-7; D may be TRBD1 (6 bases). The clonotype comes from a woman aged 25 to 39 who had recovered from COVID-19. The material sequenced was PBMCs or T cells enriched from blood (not recorded which). The CDR3 DNA reads TGTGCCAGCAGCCCTAATACAGGGATCTCCTACGAGCAGTACTTC. Translated: CASSPNTGISYEQYF.